Below, one TCR beta chain is given with its context. What it binds is unknown. These data originate in a study of T-cell memory formation after mild COVID-19. Across the study: Among the donors, TCR clusters were largely specific to each donor.

This CDR3 comprises 14 residues. Trimming removed 7 bases from V and 4 bases from J; junction bases left unmatched: 9. Findings of the study overall: Memory cells collected pre-infection included some clones that later responded, suggesting cross-reactive memory joined. Nothing showed for sure that second-wave clones peaking on day 37 were SARS-CoV-2 specific. Clones shrinking from day 15 to 85 showed even CD4/CD8 mixes; later expanders tilted CD4+.

Using its own MiXCR run on the 5' RACE reads, TCRdb lists one record per CDR3 protein. This sample yields about 250,000 distinct CDR3 sequences, of which less than 20% are seen a single time; 2% to 2.5% belongs to the top ten. This clonotype was obtained from an adult woman who had mild COVID-19 (a few samples of this study predate the infection). Cell type and time point are not known. What was sequenced was PBMCs or a T cell subset sorted from them (not recorded which). The V call is TRBV12-3 or TRBV12-4, the J call TRBJ2-7; TRBD2 agrees at 8 bases. The CDR3 reads CASTRGAGAYEQYF. The CDR3 coding sequence is TGTGCCAGCACTAGGGGAGCGGGAGCGTACGAGCAGTACTTC.